The source of this T cell receptor (beta chain) is a study of cytomegalovirus exposure and HLA in healthy donors. Study-level points and caveats: In a later analysis, specific HLA alleles were associated with 15,000 to 20,000 TCR beta sequences at a 0.05 false discovery rate. Analysis was carried out at a later point, and it linked a missense DCLRE1C variant to TCR beta V- and J-gene trimming.

Note on this clone: The antigen is not known.

It was healthy bone marrow donors who served as donors. This CDR3 has 14 residues. Deletions cut 4 bases from V and 2 bases from J, with 12 bases between. Germline-derived CDR1 and CDR2 are SGHTS and YDEGEE. Use of 60 Vbeta and 13 Jbeta primers characterized the PCR. TCRdb keeps only in-frame clones here, not all; method: immunoSEQ multiplex PCR. The sample carries around 200,000 clones, 60% to 80% recorded once. V gene TRBV5-8 combines with J gene TRBJ2-5; TRBD2 is a possible D gene (6 bases). The sequenced material came from PBMCs. This TCR was sampled from a young woman in good health and CMV-seronegative. Here the CDR3 reads CASSPRTIQETQYF. CDR3 coding DNA: TGTGCCAGCAGCCCGAGGACTATACAAGAGACCCAGTACTTC.